Described below is a single T cell receptor beta chain sequence and its context. Its cognate antigen is unknown. There are 17 residues in the CDR3. Trimming took 4 bases from V and 0 from J; bases not matched to a gene: 11. The germline V gene has CDR1 KGHSH and CDR2 LQKENI. The entry originates in a study of monozygotic twins with cystic fibrosis. Notes on the study in general: Shared CDR3 numbers were not associated with age, concordance or severity. In 13 of 16 pairs, V gene usage was closest to the co-twin's. Low clonality (median around 0.009) suggested a mostly naive repertoire. Unrelated CF individuals shared fewer identical clonotypes than monozygotic CF twins.

The method was immunoSEQ multiplex PCR; TCRdb's version includes in-frame clones alone and lacks a portion of them. This table holds more than 25,000 clones, about nine tenths found once. The TCR sequence derives from a girl aged 2-9 years with cystic fibrosis. The chain employs TRBV18 and TRBJ1-2, with 7 bases matching TRBD1. Sequenced material: blood. In DNA form, the CDR3 reads TGTGCCAGCTCACGGACGCCTCGGACAGGTGCTAACTATGGCTACACCTTC. Translated, it gives CASSRTPRTGANYGYTF.